This TCR beta chain came from a study of naive and memory T cell subsets (dated by TCRdb to 2015 to 2018). Looking at the study overall: The study applied an open-source, UMI-based TCR alpha and beta sequencing pipeline to sorted naive and memory peripheral blood T cell subsets. The results of the functional CMV T cell responses matched the IgG serology results in every case. RNA was DNase-treated and reverse transcribed with TCR constant-region primers, mostly using SuperScript III.

In the germline V gene, CDR1 corresponds to MGHRA and CDR2 to YSYEKL. From its cysteine to its phenylalanine, the CDR3 spans 16 amino acids. Of all the DNA, just the CDR3 is kept, 48 bases in frame from base 1. V lost 4 bases and J lost 4 bases, and the count of bases not matched to a germline gene is 9. On this clonotype: The antigen it binds to is not known. No quality values exist for individual bases; no much larger clone is one base distant.

General findings and caveats noted by the study authors: RNA-based TCR counts may be influenced by expression changes linked to T cell activation and differentiation. Clonotypes were defined as single alpha or beta chain sequences, not paired alpha/beta receptors. In both CD4 and CD8 cells, a rise in Gini index and a fall in Shannon and inverse Simpson diversity were observed from naive through CM, EM and EMRA. Following error correction, more than 95% of naive TCR sequences occurred only once, which made naive abundance distributions much steeper than those of memory subsets. A power law was followed by TCR abundance, with an exponent that differed between naive and memory subsets but was consistent across the three individuals. A few larger clonotypes were found in naive repertoires, especially CD8, and these larger clonotypes were possibly memory cells re-expressing CD45RA. The repertoire findings for the naive and memory subsets could not be validated against a ground truth, as none was available.

From the second PCR step on, the TCR alpha and beta chain libraries were amplified in separate reactions. The CMV status of each donor was determined by measuring IFNgamma production from CD4+ T cells after fresh PBMCs had been stimulated overnight with CMV viral lysate. Using Miltenyi beads, CD4 T cells were first positively selected, and CD8 T cells were then positively selected from the CD4-negative fraction. After staining for CD3, CD4, CD8, CD45RA, CD27 and a live/dead dye, cells were sorted on a BD Aria II into four subsets based on CD45RA and CD27. Blood came from three healthy volunteers, each fractionated into CD4 and CD8 T cells and then into four differentiation subsets. Approximately 110 ml of peripheral blood was taken from each donor, and PBMC were separated by density-gradient centrifugation on Ficoll-Paque PLUS. Sorted cells were lysed in RLT buffer, and RNA was extracted with a Qiagen RNeasy kit and stored at -80°C.

Library preparation employed UMI-ligation and nested PCR. The beta constant-region primer consisted of an equimolar mixture of two oligonucleotides that together covered TRBC1 and TRBC2. The ligated cDNA went through four rounds of PCR with nested alpha and beta constant-region primers together with the SP2 primer. A single-stranded oligonucleotide carrying the SP2 primer and a 12-nucleotide UMI was ligated to the 3' end of the cDNA by T4 RNA ligase 1. The ligation reaction was incubated at 16°C for about 20-24 hours. PCR2 was usually performed as a SYBR Green qPCR and halted at a preset threshold so that over-amplification would not occur. Apart from the first purification, every purification step used Agencourt AMPure XP magnetic beads. Library amounts were measured by Qubit and library quality was assessed on a TapeStation, where the main peak was expected at around 650 bp. Sequencing of the pooled libraries was done on an Illumina MiSeq using v2 2x251 paired-end kits, which typically yielded 1-2 million reads per sample. Each sample library was pooled at around 4.1 nM, and roughly 4.5-7% PhiX was included to improve cluster recognition. Under the source paper's analysis protocol: FASTQ reads processed by Demultiplexor were assigned V and J genes by Decombinator through tag matching that tolerated a single base-pair mismatch. By using UMIs, Collapsinator corrected both sequencing errors and the frequency errors caused by PCR heterogeneity. TCRs were translated and CDR3s were extracted from the conserved cysteine to the FGXG phenylalanine by CDR3Translator, with non-productive sequences being flagged. Repertoires were subsampled to equal numbers of UMI-defined TCRs before Gini, Shannon entropy and inverse Simpson indices were calculated. Clonotype abundance distributions were fitted to a power law by maximum likelihood within the linear range. When run on a single naive CD8 sample, MIGEC and the pipeline yielded similar UMI counts, similar unique TCR numbers and similar clonal distributions. One analysis removed from the naive repertoire any naive TCRs that were also found in any memory subset from the same donor. Repertoires were searched for around 7,300 CMV-associated CDR3 sequences compiled from VDJdb and a published dataset. The public reads were reprocessed in TCRdb via fastp at Q25 and MiXCR, keeping in-frame beta chains. Entries that share a CDR3 protein sequence are merged under the most common genes and DNA. TCRdb, rather than the study authors, made the V and J calls. Present in this sample are approximately 80,000 distinct CDR3 sequences, roughly 9.3% of which were seen just once. The top ten clones comprise less than 1.5% of the sample.

The sample comprised naive CD8+ T cells from blood. The label giving this sample's cell subset or site can be read as: naive T cells, CD45RA high CD27+. The rearranged segments are TRBV4-1 and TRBJ2-7, with 11 central nucleotides matching TRBD1. The origin of this receptor is a human donor in good health. The nucleotide sequence reads TGCGCCAGCAGCCGGATAATGGACAGGGGGCAGTACGAGCAGTACTTC. Its coded protein is CASSRIMDRGQYEQYF.